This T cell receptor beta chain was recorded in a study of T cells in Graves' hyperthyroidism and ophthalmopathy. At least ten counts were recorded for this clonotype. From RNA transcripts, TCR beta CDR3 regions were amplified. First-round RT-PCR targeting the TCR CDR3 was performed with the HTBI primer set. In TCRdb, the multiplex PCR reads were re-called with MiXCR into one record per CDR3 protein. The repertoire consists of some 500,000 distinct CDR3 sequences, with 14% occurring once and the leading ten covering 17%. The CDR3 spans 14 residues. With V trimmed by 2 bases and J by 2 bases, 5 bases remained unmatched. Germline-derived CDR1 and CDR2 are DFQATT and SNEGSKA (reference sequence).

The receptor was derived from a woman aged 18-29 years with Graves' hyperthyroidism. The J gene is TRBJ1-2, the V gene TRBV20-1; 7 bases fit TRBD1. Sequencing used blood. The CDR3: CSARPSTGNYGYTF. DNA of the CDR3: TGCAGTGCTAGACCTTCGACAGGGAACTATGGCTACACCTTC.